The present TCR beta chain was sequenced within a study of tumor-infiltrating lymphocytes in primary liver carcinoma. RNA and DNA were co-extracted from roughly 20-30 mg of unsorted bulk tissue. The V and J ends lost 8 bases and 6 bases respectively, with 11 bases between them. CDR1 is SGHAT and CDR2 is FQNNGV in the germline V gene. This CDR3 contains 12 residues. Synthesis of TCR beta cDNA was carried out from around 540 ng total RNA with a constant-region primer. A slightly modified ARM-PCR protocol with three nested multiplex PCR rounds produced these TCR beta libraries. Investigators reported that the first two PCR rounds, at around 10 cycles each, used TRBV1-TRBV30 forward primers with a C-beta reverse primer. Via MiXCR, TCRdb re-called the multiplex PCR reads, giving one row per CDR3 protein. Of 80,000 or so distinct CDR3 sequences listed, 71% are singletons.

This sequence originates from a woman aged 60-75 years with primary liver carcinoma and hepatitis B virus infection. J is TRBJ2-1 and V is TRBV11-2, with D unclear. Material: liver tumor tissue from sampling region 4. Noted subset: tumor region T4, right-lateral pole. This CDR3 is CASDLSSNEQFF. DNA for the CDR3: TGTGCCAGCGACTTAAGCTCCAATGAGCAGTTCTTC.